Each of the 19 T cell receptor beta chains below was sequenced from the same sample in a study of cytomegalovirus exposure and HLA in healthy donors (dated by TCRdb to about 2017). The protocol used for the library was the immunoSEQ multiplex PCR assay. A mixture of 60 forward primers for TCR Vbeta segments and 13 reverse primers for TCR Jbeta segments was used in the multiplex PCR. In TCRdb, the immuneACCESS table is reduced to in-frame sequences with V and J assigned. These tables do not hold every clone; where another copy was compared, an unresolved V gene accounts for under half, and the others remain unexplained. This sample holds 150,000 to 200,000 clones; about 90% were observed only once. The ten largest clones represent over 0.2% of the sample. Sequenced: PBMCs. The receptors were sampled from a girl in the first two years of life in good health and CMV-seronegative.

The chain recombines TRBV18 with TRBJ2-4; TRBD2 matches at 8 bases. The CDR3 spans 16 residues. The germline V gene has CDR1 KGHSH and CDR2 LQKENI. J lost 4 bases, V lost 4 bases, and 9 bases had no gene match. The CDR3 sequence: CASSLSEGLGKNIQYF. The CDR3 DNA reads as TGTGCCAGCTCACTATCCGAGGGACTAGGAAAAAACATTCAGTACTTC.

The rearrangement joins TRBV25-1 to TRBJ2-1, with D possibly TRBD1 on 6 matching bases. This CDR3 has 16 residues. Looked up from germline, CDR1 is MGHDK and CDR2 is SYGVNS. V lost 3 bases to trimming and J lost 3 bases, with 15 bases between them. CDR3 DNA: TGTGCCAGCAGTGACCCCACAGGGAAAAACTACAATGAGCAGTTCTTC. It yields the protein CASSDPTGKNYNEQFF.

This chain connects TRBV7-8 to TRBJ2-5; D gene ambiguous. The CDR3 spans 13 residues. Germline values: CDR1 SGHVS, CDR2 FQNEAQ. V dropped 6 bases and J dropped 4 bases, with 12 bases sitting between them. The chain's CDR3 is CASSFSVRETQYF. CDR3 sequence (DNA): TGTGCCAGCAGTTTCTCAGTACGAGAGACCCAGTACTTC. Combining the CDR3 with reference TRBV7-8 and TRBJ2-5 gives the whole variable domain GAGVSQSPRYKVAKRGQDVALRCDPISGHVSLFWYQQALGQGPEFLTYFQNEAQLDKSGLPSDRFFAERPEGSVSTLKIQRTQQEDSAVYLCASSFSVRETQYFGPGTRLLVL.

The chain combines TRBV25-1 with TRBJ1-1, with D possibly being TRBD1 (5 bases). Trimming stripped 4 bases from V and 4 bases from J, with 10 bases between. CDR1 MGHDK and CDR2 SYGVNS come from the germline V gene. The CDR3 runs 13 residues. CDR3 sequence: CASSAAGTTEAFF. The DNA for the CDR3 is TGTGCCAGCAGTGCTGCGGGGACCACTGAAGCTTTCTTT.

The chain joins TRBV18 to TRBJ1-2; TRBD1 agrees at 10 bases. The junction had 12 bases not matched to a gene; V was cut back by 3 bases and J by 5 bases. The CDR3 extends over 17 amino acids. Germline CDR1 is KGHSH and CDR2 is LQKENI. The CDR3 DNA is TGTGCCAGCTCACCCATTCATGCCGGGACAGGGGTGTATGGCTACACCTTC. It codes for CASSPIHAGTGVYGYTF.

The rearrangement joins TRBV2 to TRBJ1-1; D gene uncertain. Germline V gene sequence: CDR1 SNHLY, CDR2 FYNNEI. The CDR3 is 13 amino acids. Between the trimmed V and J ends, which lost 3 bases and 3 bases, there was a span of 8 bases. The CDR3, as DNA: TGTGCCAGCAGTGATACAGCCTACACTGAAGCTTTCTTT. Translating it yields CASSDTAYTEAFF.

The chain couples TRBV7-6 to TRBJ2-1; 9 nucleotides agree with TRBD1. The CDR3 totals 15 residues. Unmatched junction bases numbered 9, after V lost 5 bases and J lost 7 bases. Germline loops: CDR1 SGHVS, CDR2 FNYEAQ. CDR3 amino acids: CASSRRTGEGNEQFF. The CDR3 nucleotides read TGTGCCAGCAGCCGTAGGACAGGGGAGGGGAATGAGCAGTTCTTC.

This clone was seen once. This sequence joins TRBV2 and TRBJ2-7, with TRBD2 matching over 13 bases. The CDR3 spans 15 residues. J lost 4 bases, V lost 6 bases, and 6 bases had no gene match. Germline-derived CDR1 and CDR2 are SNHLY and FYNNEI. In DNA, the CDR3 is TGTGCCAGCAGGAGACTAGCGGGGGGCAGATACGAGCAGTACTTC. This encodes CASRRLAGGRYEQYF. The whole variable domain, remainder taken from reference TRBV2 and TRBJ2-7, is EPEVTQTPSHQVTQMGQEVILRCVPISNHLYFYWYRQILGQKVEFLVSFYNNEISEKSEIFDDQFSVERPDGSNFTLKIRSTKLEDSAMYFCASRRLAGGRYEQYFGPGTRLTVT.

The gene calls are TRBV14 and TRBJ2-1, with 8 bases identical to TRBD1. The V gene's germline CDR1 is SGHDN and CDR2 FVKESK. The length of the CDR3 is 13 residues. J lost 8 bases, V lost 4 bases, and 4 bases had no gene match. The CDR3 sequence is CASSPDRGDEQFF. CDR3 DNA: TGTGCCAGCAGCCCTGACAGGGGCGATGAGCAGTTCTTC.

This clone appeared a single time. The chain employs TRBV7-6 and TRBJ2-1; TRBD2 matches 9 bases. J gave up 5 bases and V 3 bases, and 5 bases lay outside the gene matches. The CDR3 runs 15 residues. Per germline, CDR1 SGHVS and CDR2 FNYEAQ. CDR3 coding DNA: TGTGCCAGCAGCTTTAGGCCTAGCGGGGACAATGAGCAGTTCTTC. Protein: CASSFRPSGDNEQFF.

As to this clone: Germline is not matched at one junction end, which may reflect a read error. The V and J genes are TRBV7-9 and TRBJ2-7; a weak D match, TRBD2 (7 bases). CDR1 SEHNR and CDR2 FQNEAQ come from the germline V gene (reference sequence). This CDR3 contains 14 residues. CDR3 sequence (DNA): TGTTCCAGCAGTTGGGGGGGACAATCCTACGAGCAGTACTTC. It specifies CSSSWGGQSYEQYF. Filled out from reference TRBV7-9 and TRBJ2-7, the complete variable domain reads DTGVSQNPRHKITKRGQNVTFRCDPISEHNRLYWYRQTLGQGPEFLTYFQNEAQLEKSRLLSDRFSAERPKGSFSTLEIQRTEQGDSAMYLCSSSWGGQSYEQYFGPGTRLTVT.

For the CDR3, the DNA is TGTGCCATCAGGGACCCGACTAGCGGGAGACCGAACTCCTACGAGCAGTACTTC. Translated, it gives CAIRDPTSGRPNSYEQYF. The chain is built from TRBV10-3 and TRBJ2-7, with 12 bases aligning to TRBD2. CDR1 is ENHRY and CDR2 is SYGVKD in the germline V gene. After removal of 6 bases from V and 0 bases from J, the junction contained 12 bases not matched to a gene. The CDR3 loop spans 18 amino acids.

CDR3 residues: CASSVFRGANTEAFF. The CDR3 bases are TGTGCCAGCAGCGTTTTCAGGGGAGCGAACACTGAAGCTTTCTTT. The chain uses TRBV9 and TRBJ1-1; possible D gene TRBD1, 6 bases. Germline V gene sequence: CDR1 SGDLS, CDR2 YYNGEE. The germline V and J ends were trimmed by 2 bases and 1 base, with 12 bases remaining between them. The CDR3 has 15 residues. Looking up the rest from reference TRBV9 and TRBJ1-1 gives the full variable domain: DSGVTQTPKHLITATGQRVTLRCSPRSGDLSVYWYQQSLDQGLQFLIQYYNGEERAKGNILERFSAQQFPDLHSELNLSSLELGDSALYFCASSVFRGANTEAFFGQGTRLTVV.

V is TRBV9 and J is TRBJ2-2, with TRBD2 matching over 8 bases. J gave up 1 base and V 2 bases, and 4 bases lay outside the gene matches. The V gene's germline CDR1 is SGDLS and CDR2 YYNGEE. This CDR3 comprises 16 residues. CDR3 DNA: TGTGCCAGCAGCGTGGGCGGGGGGAAGAACACCGGGGAGCTGTTTTTT. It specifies CASSVGGGKNTGELFF.

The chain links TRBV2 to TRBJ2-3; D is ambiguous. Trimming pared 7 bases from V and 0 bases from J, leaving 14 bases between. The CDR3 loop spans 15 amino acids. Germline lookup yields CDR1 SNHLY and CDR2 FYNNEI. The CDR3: CASTVTTLSTDTQYF. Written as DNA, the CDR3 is TGTGCCAGCACGGTCACTACCCTTAGCACAGATACGCAGTATTTT.

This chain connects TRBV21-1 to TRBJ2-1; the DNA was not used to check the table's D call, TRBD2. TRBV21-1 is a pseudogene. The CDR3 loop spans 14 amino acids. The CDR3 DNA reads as TGTGCCAGCAGCACTCCCAGCGGGGAGCATGAGCAGTTCTTC. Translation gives CASSTPSGEHEQFF.

The CDR3, as DNA: TGTGCCAGCAGCTGGGAGGGGGGCACTGAAGCTTTCTTT. Protein: CASSWEGGTEAFF. V and J are TRBV5-6 and TRBJ1-1; tentative D call: TRBD1 (6 bases). CDR1 is SGHDT and CDR2 is YYEEEE in the germline V gene. Trimming stripped 3 bases from V and 4 bases from J, with 10 bases between. The CDR3 has 13 amino acids.

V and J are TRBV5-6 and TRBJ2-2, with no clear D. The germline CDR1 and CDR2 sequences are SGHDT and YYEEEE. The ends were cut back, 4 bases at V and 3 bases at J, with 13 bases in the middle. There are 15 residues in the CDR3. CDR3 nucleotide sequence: TGTGCCAGCAGCCCGCCCCAGGAAGACACCGGGGAGCTGTTTTTT. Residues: CASSPPQEDTGELFF.

Here the CDR3 reads CASSPYPGLAAQETQYF. As DNA, the CDR3 is TGCGCCAGCAGCCCATACCCTGGACTAGCGGCCCAAGAGACCCAGTACTTC. The V and J genes are TRBV4-1 and TRBJ2-5, with TRBD2 matching 10 bases. Germline assignment: CDR1 MGHRA and CDR2 YSYEKL. V gave up 4 bases and J gave up 1 base; unmatched junction bases: 9. The CDR3 spans 17 residues.